This T cell receptor (beta chain) was captured by sequencing in a study of blood T cell repertoires in COVID-19. Overall study context: T cells, B-cell-depleted T cells, or PBMCs supplied cDNA or gDNA.

With 3 bases clipped from V and 1 base from J, the junction kept 5 bases outside the gene matches. The CDR3 spans 16 residues. Germline values: CDR1 MGHRA, CDR2 YSYEKL. The table came from immunoSEQ multiplex PCR; TCRdb's copy has only in-frame clones and leaves some out. The data hold 5,000 to 6,500 clones, with more than 75% observed a single time. The sequence came from a human donor in a cohort sampled during active COVID-19. Sequencing was carried out using peripheral blood. V and J are TRBV4-1 and TRBJ2-4; 8 bases match TRBD2. The CDR3 sequence is CASSHFAGGAKNIQYF. CDR3 nucleotide sequence: TGCGCCAGCAGCCATTTCGCGGGGGGTGCCAAAAACATTCAGTACTTC.